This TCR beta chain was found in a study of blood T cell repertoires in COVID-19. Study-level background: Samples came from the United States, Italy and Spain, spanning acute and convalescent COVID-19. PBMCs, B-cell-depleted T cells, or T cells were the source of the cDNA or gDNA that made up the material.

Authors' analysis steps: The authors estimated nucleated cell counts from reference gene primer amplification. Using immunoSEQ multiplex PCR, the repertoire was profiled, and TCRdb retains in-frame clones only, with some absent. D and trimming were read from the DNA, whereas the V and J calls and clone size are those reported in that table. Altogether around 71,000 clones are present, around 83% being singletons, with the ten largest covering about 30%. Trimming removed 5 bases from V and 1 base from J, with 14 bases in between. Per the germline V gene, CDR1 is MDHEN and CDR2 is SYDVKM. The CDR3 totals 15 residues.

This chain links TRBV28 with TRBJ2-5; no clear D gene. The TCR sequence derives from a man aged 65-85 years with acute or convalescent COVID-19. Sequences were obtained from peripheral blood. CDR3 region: CASSLPSLGQETQYF. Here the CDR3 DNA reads TGTGCCAGCAGTCTCCCATCACTTGGCCAAGAGACCCAGTACTTC. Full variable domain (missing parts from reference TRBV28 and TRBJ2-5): DVKVTQSSRYLVKRTGEKVFLECVQDMDHENMFWYRQDPGLGLRLIYFSYDVKMKEKGDIPEGYSVSREKKERFSLILESASTNQTSMYLCASSLPSLGQETQYFGPGTRLLVL.